This T cell receptor (beta chain) was observed in a study of T cell repertoires in cytomegalovirus infection. Study background: CMV infection and matching HLA type were both indicated by public TCR beta signatures. Study-level points and caveats: There were carriers of CMV plus the relevant HLA, and cumulative public TCR beta family frequency identified them. CMV-specific HLA-C-restricted TCR beta clonotypes dominated the ex vivo response.

This CDR3 is built from 16 residues. Germline assignment: CDR1 MNHGY and CDR2 SAAAGT. V was clipped by 5 bases and J by 3 bases; unmatched bases: 7. TCRdb analysed the reads with MiXCR anew, one entry per CDR3 protein. The sample lists under 150,000 distinct CDR3 sequences; roughly a quarter were seen once. This clonotype was picked up a small number of times. Its target is not known. Sequences were obtained from PBMCs, sequenced either directly or after in vitro stimulation (not recorded which). The receptor's source is a human donor in good health (CMV status not recorded). Some clones in this sample may be carry-over from other donors' samples. The genes are TRBV6-8 and TRBJ2-3; 11 bases are shared with TRBD2. CDR3 coding DNA: TGTGCCAGCAGTGGGATGACTAGCGGGACTACAGATACGCAGTATTTT. It codes for CASSGMTSGTTDTQYF.